These T cell receptor beta chains were read from a single sample in a study of T cell changes during pregnancy in multiple sclerosis. Profiled with immunoSEQ multiplex PCR; TCRdb holds only in-frame clones, not every one. This sample has approximately 72,000 clones; about 93% occur once, and the top ten carry 1.5% to 2%. Specimen: peripheral blood, collected in the first trimester of pregnancy. The receptors were sampled from a female donor in good health, enrolled as a control in a pregnancy study. The CDR3 runs from the conserved cysteine through the conserved F or W. D genes are given only for firm matches. Size tells how often a clone was seen (once, few, many) or the class of an expanded clone, and some rows leave it out.

v_call	j_call	clone_size	d_call	cdr3_nt	cdr3_aa
TRBV4-2	TRBJ2-1	NA	TRBD2	TGTGCCAGCAGCCAAGATGGGGGAGGGCCTTCAAATGAGCAGTTCTTC	CASSQDGGGPSNEQFF
TRBV4-1	TRBJ2-7	NA	NA	TGCGCCAGCAGCCAAGAGCAGCGGGTTCTGGTCGAGCAGTACTTC	CASSQEQRVLVEQYF
TRBV27	TRBJ2-2	once	TRBD2	TGTGCCAGCAGTTTATACGGGAGGGCCAACACCGGGGAGCTGTTTTTT	CASSLYGRANTGELFF
TRBV5-1	TRBJ2-1	NA	TRBD2	TGCGCCAGCAGCTACCTAGCGGGAGGGCAGGATGAGCAGTTCTTC	CASSYLAGGQDEQFF
TRBV9	TRBJ1-1	NA	NA	TGTGCCAGCAGCGTAGAGAGCGGGAGGGGAGTCCCTGAAGCTTTCTTT	CASSVESGRGVPEAFF
TRBV19	TRBJ2-2	NA	TRBD2	TGTGCCAGTAGTATTGTCCCCGGGAGGGGCACCGGGGAGCTGTTTTTT	CASSIVPGRGTGELFF
TRBV28	TRBJ2-7	many	NA	TGTGCCAGCAGCAAGACAGGACAGCTCATATACGAGCAGTACTTC	CASSKTGQLIYEQYF
TRBV19	TRBJ1-4	NA	NA	TGTGCCAGTAGTATGGGGCTGTCTAATGAAAAACTGTTTTTT	CASSMGLSNEKLFF
TRBV4-1	TRBJ1-1	few	NA	TGCGCCAGCAGCCAAGAGGGGGGGCCTGAAGCTTTCTTT	CASSQEGGPEAFF
TRBV5-5	TRBJ2-7	NA	NA	TGTGCCAGCAGCTTGGGTCAGGCCAGGGCTTACGAGCAGTACTTC	CASSLGQARAYEQYF
TRBV10-3	TRBJ1-5	NA	TRBD1	TGTGCCATCAGCGGACAGGGGGCGTCTCAGCCCCAGCATTTT	CAISGQGASQPQHF
TRBV4-2	TRBJ2-2	NA	NA	TGTGCCAGCAGCCAAGAGGGGGCAGGCCGGGAGCTGTTTTTT	CASSQEGAGRELFF
TRBV11-2	TRBJ1-1	once	TRBD1	TGTGCCAGCAGCTTAGGGCTCCGGACAGGGTCGAACACTGAAGCTTTCTTT	CASSLGLRTGSNTEAFF
TRBV5-4	TRBJ2-5	NA	NA	TGTGCCAGCAGCTTGCGACTGAACCAAGAGACCCAGTACTTC	CASSLRLNQETQYF
TRBV10-3	TRBJ1-5	NA	TRBD1	TGTGCCATCAGTCCGACAGGGGATAGCAATCAGCCCCAGCATTTT	CAISPTGDSNQPQHF
TRBV5-4	TRBJ2-1	NA	NA	TGTGCCAGCAGCCTATACATGACTTCGGACAATGAGCAGTTCTTC	CASSLYMTSDNEQFF
TRBV5-1	TRBJ2-3	few	NA	TGCGCCAGCAGCTTGGAGACTAGCACAGATACGCAGTATTTT	CASSLETSTDTQYF
TRBV5-1	TRBJ2-3	NA	NA	TGCGCCAGCAGCCTCCCGGGGGAGGGGGTAAGAGATACGCAGTATTTT	CASSLPGEGVRDTQYF
TRBV2	TRBJ2-3	NA	TRBD2	TGTGCCAGCAGTGAACAAGCGGGGATGGATACAGATACGCAGTATTTT	CASSEQAGMDTDTQYF
TRBV4-1	TRBJ2-7	NA	NA	TGCGCCAGCAGCCAAGCGGGTTCCTACGAGCAGTACTTC	CASSQAGSYEQYF
TRBV29-1	TRBJ2-5	NA	TRBD1	TGCAGCGCTGCCCGACAGGGGGAGACCCAGTACTTC	CSAARQGETQYF
TRBV28	TRBJ2-6	NA	TRBD2	TGTGCCAGCAGTTCGGCGGGAGATCTGGCTGGGGCCAACGTCCTGACTTTC	CASSSAGDLAGANVLTF
TRBV19	TRBJ1-5	NA	NA	TGTGCCAGTAGTATGGTCGGGGTTCAGCCCCAGCATTTT	CASSMVGVQPQHF
TRBV6-1	TRBJ2-7	NA	NA	TGTGCCAGCAGTGAAGCGACATACGGCTACGAGCAGTACTTC	CASSEATYGYEQYF